These 30 T cell receptor beta chains came from one sample sequenced in a study of T cells in Graves' hyperthyroidism and ophthalmopathy. Authors of the study amplified TCR beta CDR3 regions from RNA transcripts. Carried out on the TCR CDR3, a first-round RT-PCR used the HTBI primer set. TCRdb processed the multiplex PCR reads anew with MiXCR; each CDR3 protein has one entry. The sample shows 500,000 to 800,000 distinct CDR3 sequences, about 14% of them seen only once. The specimen sequenced was blood. The receptors were sampled from a woman in her 50s with Graves' ophthalmopathy.

Many counts were recorded for this clonotype. The J gene is TRBJ1-5, the V gene TRBV7-2; TRBD1 matches at 7 bases. V dropped 1 base and J dropped 4; count of bases not matched to a gene: 4. The CDR3 extends over 15 amino acids. Germline CDR1 SGHTA, CDR2 FQGNSA. CDR3 residues: CASSLVTGTNQPQHF. In DNA, the CDR3 is TGTGCCAGCAGCTTAGTGACAGGGACAAATCAGCCCCAGCATTTT.

There are many counts of this clonotype. V is TRBV6-2 or TRBV6-3 and J is TRBJ1-5; D may be TRBD1 (5 bases). Trimming stripped 2 bases from V and 2 bases from J, with 10 bases between. This CDR3 spans 15 amino acids. The germline CDR1 and CDR2 sequences are MNHEY and SVGEGT. The CDR3 nucleotides are TGTGCCAGCAGTTACGCAGGGTTTCGCAATCAGCCCCAGCATTTT. It specifies CASSYAGFRNQPQHF.

The table lists this clonotype with a few counts. The chain employs TRBV19 and TRBJ1-4; 9 nucleotides match TRBD1. V trimming: 4 bases; J trimming: 7 bases; junction bases outside the gene matches: 19. The germline V gene encodes CDR1 LNHDA and CDR2 SQIVND (reference sequence). This CDR3 has 19 amino acids. For the CDR3, the DNA is TGTGCCAGTAGTAAACAGGGACAGGGAACGTGGAATAAGGGTGAAAAACTGTTTTTT. Its translation is CASSKQGQGTWNKGEKLFF.

This clonotype was seen repeatedly, ten times or more. This sequence joins TRBV6-2 or TRBV6-3 and TRBJ1-5; D might be TRBD1 (6 bases). V lost 6 bases and J 4 bases, leaving 16 bases between the germline ends. Germline values: CDR1 MNHEY, CDR2 SVGEGT. The CDR3 is 15 residues long. Here the CDR3 reads CASRESGQRNQPQHF. CDR3 in DNA: TGTGCCAGCAGAGAGTCCGGACAGAGGAATCAGCCCCAGCATTTT.

This clonotype was seen many times. The rearrangement joins TRBV28 to TRBJ1-3; TRBD1 is a possible D gene (5 bases). Per the germline V gene, CDR1 is MDHEN and CDR2 is SYDVKM. V lost 1 base to trimming and J lost 2 bases, with 9 bases between them. This CDR3 is 15 amino acids long. CDR3 sequence reads: CASSLSGLPGNTIYF. In DNA, the CDR3 is TGTGCCAGCAGTTTATCAGGGTTGCCTGGAAACACCATATATTTT.

This clonotype was recorded at least ten times. The rearrangement uses TRBV6-2 or TRBV6-3 and TRBJ1-1; D not resolved. CDR1 is MNHEY and CDR2 is SVGEGT in the germline V gene. The CDR3 totals 13 residues. Trimming left V 2 bases short and J 4 bases short, with 8 bases between. The CDR3 protein is CASSYSGPTEAFF. CDR3 bases: TGTGCCAGCAGTTACAGTGGACCCACTGAAGCTTTCTTT.

There are many counts of this clonotype. The rearrangement uses TRBV7-2 and TRBJ1-2; the match to TRBD1 covers 7 bases. Germline V gives CDR1 SGHTA, CDR2 FQGNSA. With 3 bases clipped from V and 6 bases from J, the junction kept 7 bases outside the gene matches. This CDR3 spans 14 amino acids. This chain's CDR3 is CASSFDGTANGYTF. Written as DNA, the CDR3 is TGTGCCAGCAGCTTCGACGGGACAGCTAATGGCTACACCTTC.

This clonotype occurred a few times. The chain carries TRBV24-1 and TRBJ1-2, with no clear D. CDR1 is KGHDR, CDR2 SFDVKD, per germline. The CDR3 covers 14 residues. V shed 4 bases and J shed 8 bases, with 16 bases lying between them. The CDR3 loop reads CATSDQGRGWGYTF. The CDR3 DNA is TGTGCCACCAGTGACCAAGGACGCGGCTGGGGCTACACCTTC.

The table lists this clonotype with a few counts. The V and J genes are TRBV19 and TRBJ1-2, with 9 bases aligning to TRBD1. V lost 3 bases to trimming and J lost 3 bases; unmatched junction nucleotides: 8. Germline V gives CDR1 LNHDA, CDR2 SQIVND (reference sequence). The CDR3 totals 16 residues. The CDR3 region is CASSIRTTGGDYGYTF. For the CDR3, the DNA is TGTGCCAGTAGTATTAGGACAACAGGGGGCGACTATGGCTACACCTTC.

This clonotype was seen a few times. V usage is TRBV20-1 and J usage is TRBJ1-5; possible D gene TRBD1, 5 bases. Per germline, CDR1 DFQATT and CDR2 SNEGSKA (reference sequence). V was pared by 5 bases and J by 2 bases, with 22 bases between. CDR3 length: 17 amino acids. CDR3 loop: CSAGGDLSFAGNQPQHF. In DNA, the CDR3 is TGCAGTGCTGGCGGGGACCTATCTTTCGCTGGCAATCAGCCCCAGCATTTT.

This clonotype has at least ten counts. The rearrangement links TRBV2 to TRBJ2-1; 7 nucleotides align to TRBD2. The junction had 10 bases not matched to a gene; V was cut back by 7 bases and J by 4 bases. Germline CDR1 SNHLY, CDR2 FYNNEI. The CDR3 is 15 amino acids. CDR3 coding DNA: TGTGCCAGCAACCGCGGGGGTAGCGGTTACAATGAGCAGTTCTTC. Amino acids: CASNRGGSGYNEQFF.

For this clonotype: Being one base from a much bigger clone, this may be a read error. This chain joins TRBV20-1 and TRBJ1-5; a possible D gene is TRBD1 (6 bases). Germline values: CDR1 DFQATT, CDR2 SNEGSKA (reference sequence). Trimming took 2 bases from V and 1 from J, leaving 21 bases between them. The CDR3 sequence is 18 residues long. CDR3 in amino acids: CSARPGTRRLLSNQPQHF. In DNA form, the CDR3 reads TGCAGTGCTAGACCCGGGACAAGGAGATTATTGAGCAATCAGCCCCAGCATTTT.

This clonotype was counted a few times. V gene TRBV4-2 combines with J gene TRBJ1-2; the match to TRBD1 covers 7 bases. The CDR3 has 14 amino acids. Trimming took 0 bases from V and 4 from J; bases not matched to a gene: 2. CDR1 and CDR2 from the germline V gene are LGHNA and YNFKEQ. The CDR3 here is CASSQDNRGYGYTF. For the CDR3, the DNA is TGTGCCAGCAGCCAAGATAACAGGGGCTATGGCTACACCTTC.

This clonotype was seen ten or more times. The chain recombines TRBV18 with TRBJ2-7; possibly TRBD1 for D (6 bases). The V and J ends lost 3 bases and 2 bases respectively, with 11 bases between them. The CDR3 totals 14 residues. Germline CDR1 is KGHSH and CDR2 is LQKENI. The CDR3 spells CASSPTRDTYEQYF. For the CDR3, the DNA is TGTGCCAGCTCACCTACCCGGGACACCTACGAGCAGTACTTC.

This clonotype was observed at least ten times. V gene TRBV7-3 combines with J gene TRBJ2-2; tentative D call: TRBD2 (6 bases). The CDR3 is 14 residues long. CDR1 is SGHTA, CDR2 FQGTGA, per germline. V lost 8 bases and J lost 1, with 11 bases in between. The CDR3 is CASSGTLNTGELFF. CDR3 nucleotides: TGTGCCAGCTCCGGGACTTTGAACACCGGGGAGCTGTTTTTT.

This clonotype has a count of ten or more. V gene TRBV10-3 combines with J gene TRBJ2-3; 12 bases are shared with TRBD1. Germline CDR1 and CDR2: ENHRY and SYGVKD. The J segment lost 2 bases and the V segment lost 6 bases, leaving 15 bases of the junction unmatched. This CDR3 spans 19 amino acids. CDR3 nucleotide sequence: TGTGCCATCAGGCCGGGACAGGGGGCAATTTCGCCTTTCACAGATACGCAGTATTTT. This sequence encodes CAIRPGQGAISPFTDTQYF.

This clonotype was seen at least ten times. V usage is TRBV5-5 and J usage is TRBJ1-1, with 9 bases fitting TRBD1. Germline trimming cut 4 bases from V and 4 bases from J; bases unmatched to any gene: 5. The CDR3 sequence is 14 residues long. The germline V gene has CDR1 SGHKS and CDR2 YYEKEE (reference sequence). CDR3 amino acids: CASSGQGRSTEAFF. CDR3 nucleotide sequence: TGTGCCAGCAGCGGACAGGGGAGGAGCACTGAAGCTTTCTTT.

This clonotype was seen a few times. V and J are TRBV6-2 or TRBV6-3 and TRBJ2-7, with TRBD1 identical over 7 bases. Germline values: CDR1 MNHEY, CDR2 SVGEGT. CDR3 length: 12 residues. V shed 6 bases, J shed 3 bases, and the junction held 2 bases outside the gene matches. CDR3 DNA sequence: TGTGCCAGCAGGGACAGGATCTACGAGCAGTACTTC. Translation: CASRDRIYEQYF.

There are many counts of this clonotype. V is TRBV7-2 and J is TRBJ2-7; 8 bases match TRBD1. From germline, CDR1 is SGHTA and CDR2 FQGNSA. V gave up 5 bases and J gave up 5 bases; unmatched junction bases: 11. The CDR3 consists of 15 residues. For the CDR3, the DNA is TGTGCCAGCAGCAGCTCCAGGGGGCCTGCGAACGAGCAGTACTTC. Translated: CASSSSRGPANEQYF.

This clonotype showed up many times. The chain joins TRBV6-2 or TRBV6-3 to TRBJ2-7; D is perhaps TRBD2 (6 bases). Germline lookup yields CDR1 MNHEY and CDR2 SVGEGT. The CDR3 has 16 amino acids. The ends were cut back, 2 bases at V and 2 bases at J, with 16 bases in the middle. This CDR3 reads CASSYGVAGNAYEQYF. In DNA, the CDR3 is TGTGCCAGCAGTTACGGAGTGGCGGGGAATGCCTACGAGCAGTACTTC.

This clonotype was seen a few times. The chain recombines TRBV25-1 with TRBJ2-3; 8 positions match TRBD2. Germline V lookup: CDR1 MGHDK, CDR2 SYGVNS. Trimming cost V 4 bases and J 4 bases; bases outside gene matches: 10. The CDR3 extends over 16 amino acids. The CDR3 sequence is CASSGPLAGGSDTQYF. The CDR3 DNA is TGTGCCAGCAGTGGACCCTTGGCGGGAGGCTCAGATACGCAGTATTTT.

The chain employs TRBV25-1 and TRBJ2-7, with a tentative D call TRBD2 (6 bases). The CDR3 is 16 amino acids. The V end was cut by 2 bases, the J end by 1 base, with 15 bases between. CDR1 is MGHDK, CDR2 SYGVNS, per germline. The CDR3 reads CASSEGAGTESYEQYF. CDR3 bases: TGTGCCAGCAGTGAAGGGGCCGGGACTGAATCCTACGAGCAGTACTTC.

This clonotype has a handful of counts. The V call is TRBV6-5, the J call TRBJ1-2; D remains unclear. The germline V and J ends were trimmed by 0 bases and 3 bases, with 11 bases remaining between them. The CDR3 is 15 amino acids. The germline CDR1 and CDR2 sequences are MNHEY and SVGAGI. The chain's CDR3 is CASSYSSSGYYGYTF. The DNA for the CDR3 is TGTGCCAGCAGTTACTCCTCCAGCGGATACTATGGCTACACCTTC.

A remark on this clonotype: A much more abundant neighbour one base away suggests this may be a read error. In nucleotides, the CDR3 is TGTGCCAGCAGCCCGGAGGAGCCAGATGAGCAGTTCTTC. Translation: CASSPEEPDEQFF. The rearrangement joins TRBV27 to TRBJ2-1; TRBD2 is a possible D gene (5 bases). The germline V gene encodes CDR1 MNHEY and CDR2 SMNVEV (reference sequence). Trimming stripped 6 bases from V and 8 bases from J, with 14 bases between. This CDR3 comprises 13 residues.

This clonotype was seen many times. The chain joins TRBV14 to TRBJ1-2; TRBD1 matches 9 bases. The CDR3 length is 14 residues. Germline trimming cut 8 bases from V and 7 bases from J; bases unmatched to any gene: 11. Looked up from germline, CDR1 is SGHDN and CDR2 is FVKESK. The CDR3 sequence is CASAVTGGAFGYTF. In DNA, the CDR3 is TGTGCCAGCGCAGTAACAGGGGGCGCGTTTGGCTACACCTTC.

This clonotype was detected many times. V is TRBV3-1 and J is TRBJ2-3, with 8 bases identical to TRBD1. V dropped 5 bases and J dropped 3; count of bases not matched to a gene: 10. The CDR3 sequence is 16 residues long. CDR1 and CDR2 (germline): LGHDT, YNNKEL (reference sequence). The CDR3 spells CASSNLDRAGTDTQYF. The DNA of the CDR3 is TGTGCCAGCAGCAACCTGGACAGGGCCGGAACAGATACGCAGTATTTT.

This clonotype has at least ten counts. V and J are TRBV15 and TRBJ2-4; a possible D gene is TRBD1 (6 bases). Trimming pared 0 bases from V and 4 bases from J, leaving 7 bases between. This CDR3 is built from 14 residues. Germline V gives CDR1 LNHNV, CDR2 YYDKDF (reference sequence). CDR3 DNA: TGTGCCACCAGCAGAGATACAGGGAAAAACATTCAGTACTTC. Amino acid sequence: CATSRDTGKNIQYF.

With regard to this clonotype: This could be a read error, since a much larger clone is one nucleotide away. The chain recombines TRBV2 with TRBJ2-2; TRBD2 might be the D (6 bases). The ends were cut back, 5 bases at V and 4 bases at J, with 17 bases in the middle. Per germline, CDR1 SNHLY and CDR2 FYNNEI. The CDR3 loop spans 16 amino acids. As DNA, the CDR3 is TGTGCCAGCAGTCGGGCTAGCGTCCTACTCACCGGGGAGCTGTTTTTT. This sequence encodes CASSRASVLLTGELFF.

This clonotype was seen many times. This chain joins TRBV7-2 and TRBJ1-5; TRBD1 matches at 8 bases. Looked up from germline, CDR1 is SGHTA and CDR2 is FQGNSA. This CDR3 is built from 18 residues. With 4 bases clipped from V and 0 bases from J, the junction kept 11 bases outside the gene matches. The CDR3 DNA follows: TGTGCCAGCAGCTCCCAAAGACAGGGGCCTTATAGCAATCAGCCCCAGCATTTT. It yields the protein CASSSQRQGPYSNQPQHF.

The sample holds many counts of this clonotype. As DNA, the CDR3 is TGTGCCAGCAGCTTAGGGGGGACACCTCTCTATGGCTACACCTTC. This translates into CASSLGGTPLYGYTF. The rearrangement uses TRBV7-2 and TRBJ1-2; the D gene is possibly TRBD1 (6 bases). CDR1 and CDR2 (germline): SGHTA, FQGNSA. This CDR3 contains 15 residues. The germline V and J ends were trimmed by 1 base and 4 bases, with 13 bases remaining between them.